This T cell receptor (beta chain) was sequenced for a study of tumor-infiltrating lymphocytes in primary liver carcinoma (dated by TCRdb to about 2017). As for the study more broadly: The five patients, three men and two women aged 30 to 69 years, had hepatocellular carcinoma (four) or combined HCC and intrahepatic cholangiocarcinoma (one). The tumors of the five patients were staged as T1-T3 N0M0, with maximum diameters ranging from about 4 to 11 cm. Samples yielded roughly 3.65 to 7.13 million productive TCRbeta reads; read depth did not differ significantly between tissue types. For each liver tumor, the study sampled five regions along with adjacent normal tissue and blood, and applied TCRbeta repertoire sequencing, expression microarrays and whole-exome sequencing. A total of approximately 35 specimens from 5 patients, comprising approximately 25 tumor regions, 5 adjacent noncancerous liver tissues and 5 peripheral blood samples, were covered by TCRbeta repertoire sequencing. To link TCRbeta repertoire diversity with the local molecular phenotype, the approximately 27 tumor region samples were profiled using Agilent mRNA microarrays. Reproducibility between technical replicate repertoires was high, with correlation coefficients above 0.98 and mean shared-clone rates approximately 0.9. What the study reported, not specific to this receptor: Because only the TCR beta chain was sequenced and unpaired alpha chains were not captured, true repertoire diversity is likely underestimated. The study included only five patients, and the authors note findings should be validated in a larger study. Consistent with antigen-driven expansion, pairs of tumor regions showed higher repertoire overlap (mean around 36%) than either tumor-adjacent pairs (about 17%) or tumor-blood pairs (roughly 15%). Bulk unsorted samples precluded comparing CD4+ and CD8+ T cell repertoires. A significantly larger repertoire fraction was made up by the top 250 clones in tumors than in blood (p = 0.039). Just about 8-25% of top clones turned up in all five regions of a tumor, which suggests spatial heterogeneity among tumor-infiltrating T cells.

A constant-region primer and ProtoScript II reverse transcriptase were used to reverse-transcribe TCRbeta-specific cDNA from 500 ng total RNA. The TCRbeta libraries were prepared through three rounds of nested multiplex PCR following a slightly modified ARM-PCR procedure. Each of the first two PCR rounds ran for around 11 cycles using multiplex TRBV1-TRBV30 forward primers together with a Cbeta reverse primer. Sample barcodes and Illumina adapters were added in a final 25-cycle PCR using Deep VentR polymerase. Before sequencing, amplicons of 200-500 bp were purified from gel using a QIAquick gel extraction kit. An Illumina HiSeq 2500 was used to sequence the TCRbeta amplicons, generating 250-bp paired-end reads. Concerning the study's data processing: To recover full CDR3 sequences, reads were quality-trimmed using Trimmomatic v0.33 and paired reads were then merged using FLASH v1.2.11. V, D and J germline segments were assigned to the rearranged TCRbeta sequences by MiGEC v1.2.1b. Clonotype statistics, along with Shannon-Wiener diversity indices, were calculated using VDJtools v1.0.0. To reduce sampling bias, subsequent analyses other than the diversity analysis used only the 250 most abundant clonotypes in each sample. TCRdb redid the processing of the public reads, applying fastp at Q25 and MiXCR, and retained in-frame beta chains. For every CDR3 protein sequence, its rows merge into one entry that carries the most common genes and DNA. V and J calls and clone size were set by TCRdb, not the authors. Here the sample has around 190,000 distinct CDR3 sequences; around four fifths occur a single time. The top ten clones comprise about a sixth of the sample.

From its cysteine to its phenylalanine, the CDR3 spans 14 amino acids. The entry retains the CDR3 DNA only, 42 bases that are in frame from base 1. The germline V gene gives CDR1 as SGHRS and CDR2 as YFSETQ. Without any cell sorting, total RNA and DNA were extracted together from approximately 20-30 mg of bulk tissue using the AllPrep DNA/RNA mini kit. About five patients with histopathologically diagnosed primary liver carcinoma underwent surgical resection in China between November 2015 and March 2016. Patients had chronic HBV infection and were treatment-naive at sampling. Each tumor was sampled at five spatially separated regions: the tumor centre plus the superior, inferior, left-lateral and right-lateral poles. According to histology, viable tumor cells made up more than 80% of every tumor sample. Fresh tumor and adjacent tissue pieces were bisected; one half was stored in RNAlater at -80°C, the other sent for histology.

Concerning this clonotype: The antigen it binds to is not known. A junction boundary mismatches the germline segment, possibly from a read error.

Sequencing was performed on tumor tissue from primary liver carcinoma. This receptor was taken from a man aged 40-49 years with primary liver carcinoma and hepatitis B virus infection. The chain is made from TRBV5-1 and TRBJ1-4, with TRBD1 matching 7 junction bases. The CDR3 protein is CTSTDPGGVEKLFF. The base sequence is TGCACCAGCACCGACCCAGGGGGGGTTGAAAAACTGTTTTTT.